This T cell receptor (beta chain) appears in the sequencing data of a study of blood T cell repertoires in COVID-19. Study information: There were acute and convalescent COVID-19 samples, and they came from the United States, Italy and Spain.

The repertoire was sequenced with immunoSEQ multiplex PCR; TCRdb's copy has only in-frame clones and lacks some. The profile shows a few hundred thousand clones, about 83% of them singletons. The CDR3 loop spans 13 amino acids. V lost 2 bases and J 0 bases, leaving 4 bases between the germline ends. Germline CDR1 and CDR2: SGHNT and YYREEE (reference sequence). This TCR came from a woman in her 50s with acute or convalescent COVID-19. The sequencing input was peripheral blood. The chain employs TRBV5-4 and TRBJ2-3; D is uncertain. CDR3 amino acids: CASSFVSTDTQYF. CDR3 bases: TGTGCCAGCAGCTTCGTAAGCACAGATACGCAGTATTTT. Full variable domain (missing parts from reference TRBV5-4 and TRBJ2-3): ETGVTQSPTHLIKTRGQQVTLRCSSQSGHNTVSWYQQALGQGPQFIFQYYREEENGRGNFPPRFSGLQFPNYSSELNVNALELDDSALYLCASSFVSTDTQYFGPGTRLTVL.